One sample yielded the 32 T cell receptor beta chains listed below, sequenced in a study of CD8 T cells in Susac syndrome. The RNA, about 0.45 to 1 ug, was put through reverse transcription using random hexamers. TCRdb re-called the immunoSEQ multiplex PCR reads with MiXCR, one entry per CDR3 protein. The sample has 100,000 to 150,000 distinct CDR3 sequences, around 95% seen once; the top ten hold about 0.19%. Sample: CD8+ T cells from PBMCs. These receptors were collected from a human donor with Susac syndrome.

The V gene is TRBV4-3, the J gene TRBJ1-2; no clear D. Trimming left V 0 bases short and J 1 base short, with 12 bases between. The CDR3 is made up of 16 amino acids. Looked up from germline, CDR1 is LGHNA and CDR2 is YSLEER. CDR3 coding DNA: TGCGCCAGCAGCCAAGATGCCTCCGGCTTTAACTATGGCTACACCTTC. This codes for CASSQDASGFNYGYTF.

This chain links TRBV6-1 with TRBJ1-5, with 7 bases that match TRBD1. The trim removed 1 base at V and 2 bases at J, leaving 5 bases unmatched. CDR1 is MNHNS and CDR2 is SASEGT in the germline V gene. This CDR3 comprises 16 residues. The CDR3 nucleotides read TGTGCCAGCAGTGAAGTAGGGGGCGCAGGCAATCAGCCCCAGCATTTT. Its protein is CASSEVGGAGNQPQHF.

The chain is built from TRBV12-3 or TRBV12-4 and TRBJ2-1, with 9 bases fitting TRBD1. V shed 4 bases, J shed 5 bases, and the junction held 6 bases outside the gene matches. The CDR3 is 15 residues long. CDR3 bases: TGTGCCAGCAGTTCCACAGGGGGCTTCCACAATGAGCAGTTCTTC. Its translation: CASSSTGGFHNEQFF.

V gene TRBV6-2 or TRBV6-3 combines with J gene TRBJ2-1, with 8 bases matching TRBD2. Germline-derived CDR1 and CDR2 are MNHEY and SVGEGT. V shed 7 bases and J 5 bases; nucleotides not matched to a gene: 13. The CDR3 has 16 amino acids. CDR3 nucleotides: TGTGCCAGCATCGACCCTCGGGAGGGAGACCACAATGAGCAGTTCTTC. Its protein product is CASIDPREGDHNEQFF.

The chain uses TRBV12-3 or TRBV12-4 and TRBJ2-3, with D possibly being TRBD1 (6 bases). V dropped 7 bases and J dropped 2 bases, with 19 bases sitting between them. The CDR3 runs to 16 residues. CDR3 sequence reads: CASTGFRAGVTDTQYF. The CDR3 DNA follows: TGTGCCAGCACCGGGTTTCGTGCAGGGGTCACAGATACGCAGTATTTT.

DNA for the CDR3: TGTGCCAGCAGTCCTGGACAGGGGAAATTCTACGAGCAGTACTTC. Translation: CASSPGQGKFYEQYF. The chain employs TRBV25-1 and TRBJ2-7; the match to TRBD1 covers 9 bases. With V trimmed by 5 bases and J by 3 bases, 8 bases remained unmatched. The V gene's germline CDR1 is MGHDK and CDR2 SYGVNS. CDR3 length equals 15 residues.

The chain has TRBV14 and TRBJ2-7; 10 bases fit TRBD2. This CDR3 has 13 amino acids. The germline CDR1 and CDR2 sequences are SGHDN and FVKESK. After removal of 4 bases from V and 7 bases from J, the junction contained 4 bases not matched to a gene. The CDR3 sequence is CASSRTSGPEQYF. The CDR3 DNA reads as TGTGCCAGCAGCCGGACTAGCGGCCCGGAGCAGTACTTC.

The CDR3, as DNA: TGTGCCAGCAGTTACGGAGCGGGAGAAGGCTCCGATGAGCAGTTCTTC. Translating gives CASSYGAGEGSDEQFF. The chain uses TRBV6-2 or TRBV6-3 and TRBJ2-1; 8 nucleotides line up with TRBD2. Germline CDR1 MNHEY, CDR2 SVGEGT. The J segment lost 8 bases and the V segment lost 2 bases, leaving 11 bases of the junction unmatched. This CDR3 contains 16 residues.

The J gene is TRBJ1-4, the V gene TRBV13; D possibly corresponds to TRBD1 (5 bases). The length of the CDR3 is 14 residues. V shed 0 bases and J shed 8 bases, with 10 bases lying between them. Looked up from germline, CDR1 is PRHDT and CDR2 is FYEKMQ (reference sequence). The CDR3 here is CASSLGPPGEKLFF. The CDR3 DNA is TGTGCCAGCAGCTTAGGACCCCCAGGGGAAAAACTGTTTTTT.

The rearrangement links TRBV6-1 to TRBJ2-6; D is unclear. There are 15 residues in the CDR3. Germline CDR1 is MNHNS and CDR2 is SASEGT. The V and J ends lost 3 bases and 1 base respectively, with 7 bases between them. The CDR3 region has the DNA TGTGCCAGCAGTGAGCTAGAGTCTGGGGCCAACGTCCTGACTTTC. It yields the protein CASSELESGANVLTF.

The gene calls are TRBV3-1 and TRBJ2-4, with TRBD2 matching over 12 bases. Germline trimming cut 1 base from V and 0 bases from J; bases unmatched to any gene: 1. From germline, CDR1 is LGHDT and CDR2 YNNKEL (reference sequence). This CDR3 spans 17 amino acids. The CDR3 sequence is CASSQGTSGVAKNIQYF. DNA of the CDR3: TGTGCCAGCAGCCAAGGGACTAGCGGGGTAGCCAAAAACATTCAGTACTTC.

The CDR3 sequence is CSVAGLAGGPDTQYF. In nucleotides, the CDR3 is TGCAGCGTCGCTGGACTAGCGGGGGGTCCAGATACGCAGTATTTT. The V and J genes are TRBV29-1 and TRBJ2-3; 14 bases map to TRBD2. CDR1 SQVTM and CDR2 ANQGSEA come from the germline V gene. The CDR3 runs 15 residues. The junction had 6 bases not matched to a gene; V was cut back by 6 bases and J by 4 bases.

This chain links TRBV4-3 with TRBJ2-5; 8 positions match TRBD1. CDR1 is LGHNA, CDR2 YSLEER, per germline. The length of the CDR3 is 17 residues. The junction had 8 bases not matched to a gene; V was cut back by 0 bases and J by 2 bases. DNA of the CDR3: TGCGCCAGCAGCCAAGATCAGAGCAGGGGGCTTCAAGAGACCCAGTACTTC. Translating it yields CASSQDQSRGLQETQYF.

This clonotype was seen a single time. The chain carries TRBV5-1 and TRBJ2-7; tentative D call: TRBD1 (6 bases). In germline, CDR1 is SGHRS, CDR2 YFSETQ. The CDR3 loop spans 16 amino acids. Trimming left V 0 bases short and J 0 bases short, with 13 bases between. As DNA, the CDR3 is TGCGCCAGCAGCTTGGGGGTGGCGGACAGCTCCTACGAGCAGTACTTC. Protein: CASSLGVADSSYEQYF. Full variable domain (remainder filled in from reference TRBV5-1 and TRBJ2-7): KAGVTQTPRYLIKTRGQQVTLSCSPISGHRSVSWYQQTPGQGLQFLFEYFSETQRNKGNFPGRFSGRQFSNSRSEMNVSTLELGDSALYLCASSLGVADSSYEQYFGPGTRLTVT.

The chain employs TRBV12-3 or TRBV12-4 and TRBJ2-5; D is unclear. Trimming took off 3 bases at V and 4 bases at J, with 6 bases between the two ends. This CDR3 has 12 amino acids. The CDR3 protein is CASSFGRETQYF. The DNA of the CDR3 is TGTGCCAGCAGTTTCGGTCGAGAGACCCAGTACTTC.

The chain joins TRBV27 to TRBJ2-7, with a weak D call TRBD1 (6 bases). The V end lost 5 bases, the J end lost 0 bases, and 11 bases lay between the germline ends. This CDR3 is built from 14 residues. Per germline, CDR1 MNHEY and CDR2 SMNVEV (reference sequence). This CDR3 is CASSPGQFSYEQYF. The CDR3 nucleotides read TGTGCCAGCAGTCCCGGACAGTTCTCCTACGAGCAGTACTTC.

The V gene is TRBV29-1, the J gene TRBJ2-7; D remains unclear. Germline lookup yields CDR1 SQVTM and CDR2 ANQGSEA. V was clipped by 3 bases and J by 7 bases, with 10 bases between them. The CDR3 has 11 amino acids. CDR3 bases: TGCAGCGTTGACAACCTGGGAGAGCAGTACTTC. It encodes CSVDNLGEQYF.

The genes are TRBV30 and TRBJ1-1; 7 bases agree with TRBD1. With V trimmed by 5 bases and J by 0 bases, 9 bases remained unmatched. The CDR3 loop spans 15 amino acids. CDR1 GTSNPN and CDR2 SVGIG come from the germline V gene (reference sequence). The CDR3 protein is CAWQGVGGVNTEAFF. CDR3 coding DNA: TGTGCCTGGCAGGGGGTAGGGGGGGTGAACACTGAAGCTTTCTTT.

This sequence joins TRBV28 and TRBJ1-1; D ambiguous. Per the germline V gene, CDR1 is MDHEN and CDR2 is SYDVKM. There are 14 residues in the CDR3. Trimming pared 6 bases from V and 5 bases from J, leaving 16 bases between. The CDR3 reads CASSYRIGRTEAFF. The CDR3 nucleotides read TGTGCCAGCAGCTACCGAATCGGGCGTACTGAAGCTTTCTTT.

This sequence joins TRBV10-1 and TRBJ2-5; TRBD2 agrees at 7 bases. The CDR3 runs to 16 residues. Germline loops: CDR1 WNHNN, CDR2 SYGVQD (reference sequence). Trimming took 7 bases from V and 1 from J; bases not matched to a gene: 12. CDR3 residues: CASKFKRGTPQETQYF. In DNA, the CDR3 is TGCGCCAGCAAGTTTAAGCGGGGAACTCCCCAAGAGACCCAGTACTTC.

The chain recombines TRBV19 with TRBJ1-2; D is ambiguous. This CDR3 comprises 12 residues. Germline lookup yields CDR1 LNHDA and CDR2 SQIVND (reference sequence). With 9 bases removed from V and 4 bases from J, the gap between germline ends came to 12 bases. CDR3 nucleotide sequence: TGTGCCAGAAAGCGACGGATCTATGGCTACACCTTC. Translating it yields CARKRRIYGYTF.

This clonotype has only one observation. The J gene is TRBJ2-1, the V gene TRBV24-1; TRBD2 aligns across 7 bases. CDR3 size: 16 residues. Germline V gene data show CDR1 as KGHDR and CDR2 as SFDVKD. V was pared by 12 bases and J by 7 bases, with 20 bases of the junction left unmatched. CDR3 bases: TGTGCCTCTCATTCGGCCGGGGGAGGGGATCGGAATGAGCAGTTCTTC. This encodes CASHSAGGGDRNEQFF.

The chain is built from TRBV6-2 or TRBV6-3 and TRBJ2-1; 7 nucleotides match TRBD1. The CDR3 loop spans 13 amino acids. CDR1 is MNHEY and CDR2 is SVGEGT in the germline V gene. V was pared by 7 bases and J by 8 bases, with 8 bases of the junction left unmatched. This CDR3 is CASNKNQGDEQFF. The DNA of the CDR3 is TGTGCCAGCAACAAGAACCAGGGGGATGAGCAGTTCTTC.

The rearrangement joins TRBV20-1 to TRBJ2-5, with TRBD2 matching 8 bases. The CDR3 extends over 15 amino acids. The V gene's germline CDR1 is DFQATT and CDR2 SNEGSKA (reference sequence). V lost 2 bases, J lost 2 bases, and 7 bases stayed unmatched. The CDR3 DNA reads TGCAGTGCTAGACGGGCGGGAGGCCAACAAGAGACCCAGTACTTC. Translated, it gives CSARRAGGQQETQYF.

The genes are TRBV12-3 or TRBV12-4 and TRBJ2-1; D is unresolved. The CDR3 runs 14 residues. V dropped 7 bases and J dropped 0 bases, with 10 bases sitting between them. In DNA, the CDR3 is TGTGCCAGCACCATAGCTAGCTCCTACAATGAGCAGTTCTTC. Protein sequence: CASTIASSYNEQFF.

The chain has TRBV7-9 and TRBJ1-1; possible D gene TRBD1, 6 bases. The CDR3 consists of 12 residues. Germline loops: CDR1 SEHNR, CDR2 FQNEAQ (reference sequence). V was trimmed by 3 bases and J by 7 bases, leaving 9 bases between them. The CDR3 DNA reads as TGTGCCAGCAGCTTCAGGGGCGATGAAGCTTTCTTT. Protein: CASSFRGDEAFF.

This chain uses TRBV7-9 with TRBJ1-4, with D unresolved. This CDR3 spans 16 amino acids. The germline V gene has CDR1 SEHNR and CDR2 FQNEAQ (reference sequence). V was pared by 0 bases and J by 0 bases, with 8 bases between. This chain's CDR3 is CASSLASSATNEKLFF. DNA for the CDR3: TGTGCCAGCAGCTTAGCCTCAAGCGCAACTAATGAAAAACTGTTTTTT.

In its sample, this clonotype was seen once. The chain has TRBV6-4 and TRBJ2-1; 9 nucleotides agree with TRBD2. J was trimmed by 7 bases and V by 5 bases; bases with no gene match: 9. The CDR3 sequence is 15 residues long. Germline CDR1 MRHNA, CDR2 SNTAGT. This chain's CDR3 is CASSTTSGMVNEQFF. The CDR3 DNA follows: TGTGCCAGCAGTACGACTAGCGGAATGGTGAATGAGCAGTTCTTC.

J is TRBJ1-2 and V is TRBV2, with 11 bases lining up with TRBD1. The length of the CDR3 is 14 residues. Germline V lookup: CDR1 SNHLY, CDR2 FYNNEI. The junction had 3 bases not matched to a gene; V was cut back by 4 bases and J by 5 bases. Here the CDR3 DNA reads TGTGCCAGCAGTGCGGGACAGGGGGATTATGGCTACACCTTC. Amino acid sequence: CASSAGQGDYGYTF.

The chain couples TRBV6-5 to TRBJ1-3; 8 positions match TRBD1. V shed 4 bases, J shed 4 bases, and the junction held 3 bases outside the gene matches. CDR1 MNHEY and CDR2 SVGAGI come from the germline V gene. This CDR3 is 14 amino acids long. The CDR3 here is CASSLDREGNTIYF. As DNA, the CDR3 is TGTGCCAGCAGTTTGGACAGGGAAGGAAACACCATATATTTT.

The rearrangement uses TRBV7-9 and TRBJ2-3; possibly TRBD2 for D (6 bases). With 6 bases removed from V and 0 bases from J, the gap between germline ends came to 10 bases. Germline CDR1 and CDR2: SEHNR and FQNEAQ (reference sequence). The CDR3 is made up of 14 amino acids. CDR3 in amino acids: CASRRGASTDTQYF. The CDR3 DNA is TGTGCCAGCAGACGCGGGGCCAGCACAGATACGCAGTATTTT.

The chain links TRBV7-2 to TRBJ2-1, with a possible D match to TRBD2 (6 bases). The germline V gene encodes CDR1 SGHTA and CDR2 FQGNSA. The CDR3 is 15 residues long. V dropped 1 base and J dropped 8 bases, with 15 bases sitting between them. Here the CDR3 reads CASSLGRGAGHEQFF. The CDR3 bases are TGTGCCAGCAGCTTAGGACGCGGGGCAGGCCATGAGCAGTTCTTC.